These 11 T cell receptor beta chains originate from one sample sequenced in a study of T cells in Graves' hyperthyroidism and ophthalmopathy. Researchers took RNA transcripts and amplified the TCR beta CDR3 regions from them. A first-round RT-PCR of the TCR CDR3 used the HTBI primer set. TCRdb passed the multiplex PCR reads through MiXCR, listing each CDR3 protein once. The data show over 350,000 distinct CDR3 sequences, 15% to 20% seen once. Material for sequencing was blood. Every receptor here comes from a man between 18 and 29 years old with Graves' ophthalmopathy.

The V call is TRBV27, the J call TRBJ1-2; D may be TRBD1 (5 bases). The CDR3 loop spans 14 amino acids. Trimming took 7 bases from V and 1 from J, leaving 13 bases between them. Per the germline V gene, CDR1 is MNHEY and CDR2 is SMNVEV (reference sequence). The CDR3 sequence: CASKRGELNYGYTF. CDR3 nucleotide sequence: TGTGCCAGCAAGCGAGGGGAACTTAACTATGGCTACACCTTC.

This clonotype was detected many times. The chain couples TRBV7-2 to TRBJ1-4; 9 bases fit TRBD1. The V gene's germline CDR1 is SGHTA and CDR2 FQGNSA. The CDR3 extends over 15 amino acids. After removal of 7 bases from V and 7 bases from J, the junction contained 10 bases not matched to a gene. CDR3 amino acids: CASTSGGQGREKLFF. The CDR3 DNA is TGTGCCAGCACTTCCGGCGGACAGGGGCGTGAAAAACTGTTTTTT. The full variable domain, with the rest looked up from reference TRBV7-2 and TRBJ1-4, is GAGVSQSPSNKVTEKGKDVELRCDPISGHTALYWYRQSLGQGLEFLIYFQGNSAPDKSGLPSDRFSAERTGGSVSTLTIQRTQQEDSAVYLCASTSGGQGREKLFFGSGTQLSVL.

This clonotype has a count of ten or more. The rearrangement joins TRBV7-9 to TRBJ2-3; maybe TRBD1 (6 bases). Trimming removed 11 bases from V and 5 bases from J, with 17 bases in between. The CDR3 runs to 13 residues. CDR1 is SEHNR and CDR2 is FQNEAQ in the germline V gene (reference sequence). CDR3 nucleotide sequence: TGTGCCGAGCAAGGGCAGGGGAGAGATACGCAGTATTTT. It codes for CAEQGQGRDTQYF.

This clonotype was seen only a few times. The CDR3 nucleotides read TGTGCCAGCAGCCCCGAGAAGTGGGATACGCAGTATTTT. Encoded protein: CASSPEKWDTQYF. This chain links TRBV6-1 with TRBJ2-3; D call uncertain. The V end was cut by 6 bases, the J end by 6 bases, with 13 bases between. CDR1 and CDR2 from the germline V gene are MNHNS and SASEGT. CDR3 length: 13 residues.

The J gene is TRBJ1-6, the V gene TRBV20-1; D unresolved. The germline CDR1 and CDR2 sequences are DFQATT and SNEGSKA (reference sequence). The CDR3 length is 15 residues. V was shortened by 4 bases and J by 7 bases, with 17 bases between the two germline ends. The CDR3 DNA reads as TGCAGTGCTAACGATCTGGGGTTTGGCAATTCACCCCTCCACTTT. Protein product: CSANDLGFGNSPLHF.

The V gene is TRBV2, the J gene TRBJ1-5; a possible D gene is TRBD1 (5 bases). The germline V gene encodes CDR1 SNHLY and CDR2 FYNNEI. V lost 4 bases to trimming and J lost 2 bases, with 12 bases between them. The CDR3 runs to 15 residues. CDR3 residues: CASSVRGAGNQPQHF. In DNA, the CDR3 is TGTGCCAGCAGTGTGAGAGGGGCCGGCAATCAGCCCCAGCATTTT. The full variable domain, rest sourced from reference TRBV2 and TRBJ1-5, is EPEVTQTPSHQVTQMGQEVILRCVPISNHLYFYWYRQILGQKVEFLVSFYNNEISEKSEIFDDQFSVERPDGSNFTLKIRSTKLEDSAMYFCASSVRGAGNQPQHFGDGTRLSIL.

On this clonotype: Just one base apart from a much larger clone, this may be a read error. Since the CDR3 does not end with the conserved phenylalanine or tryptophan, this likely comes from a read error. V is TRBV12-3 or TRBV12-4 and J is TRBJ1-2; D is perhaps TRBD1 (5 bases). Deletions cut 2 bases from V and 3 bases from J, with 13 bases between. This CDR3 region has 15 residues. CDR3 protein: CASSLQGFVDYGYTL. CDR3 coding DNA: TGTGCCAGCAGTTTACAGGGATTCGTTGACTATGGCTACACCCTC.

The CDR3 nucleotides read TGTGCCATCAAGACAGATAATCAGCCCCAGCATTTT. Its translation: CAIKTDNQPQHF. The chain joins TRBV10-3 to TRBJ1-5; TRBD1 might be the D (5 bases). The CDR3 consists of 12 residues. V was pared by 7 bases and J by 4 bases, with 8 bases between. From germline, CDR1 is ENHRY and CDR2 SYGVKD.

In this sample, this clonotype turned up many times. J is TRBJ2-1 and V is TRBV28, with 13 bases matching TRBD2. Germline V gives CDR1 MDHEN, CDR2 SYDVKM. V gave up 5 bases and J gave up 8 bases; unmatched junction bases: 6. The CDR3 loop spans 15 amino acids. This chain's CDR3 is CASSTSGGAPDEQFF. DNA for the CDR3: TGTGCCAGCAGTACTAGCGGGGGGGCCCCCGATGAGCAGTTCTTC.

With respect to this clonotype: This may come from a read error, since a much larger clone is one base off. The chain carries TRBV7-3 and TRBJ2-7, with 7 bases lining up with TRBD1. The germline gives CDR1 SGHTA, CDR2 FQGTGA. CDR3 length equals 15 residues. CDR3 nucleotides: TGTGCCAGCGGCTTAAGTCGGCAGGGGGCCTACGAGCAGTACTTC. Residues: CASGLSRQGAYEQYF.

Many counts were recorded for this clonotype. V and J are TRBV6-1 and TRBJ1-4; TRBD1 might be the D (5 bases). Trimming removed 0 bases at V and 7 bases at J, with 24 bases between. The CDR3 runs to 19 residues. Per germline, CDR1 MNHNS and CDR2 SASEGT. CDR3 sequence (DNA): TGTGCCAGCAGTGAAGCGTCGGGCAGGGTTGGGATAGCGGGTGAAAAACTGTTTTTT. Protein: CASSEASGRVGIAGEKLFF.